Detailed here is one T cell receptor (beta chain). No cognate antigen has been identified for it. No per-base quality is available; no much larger clone lies one base away. The CDR3, cysteine through phenylalanine, is 15 amino acids long. The only DNA kept is the CDR3, 45 bases in frame from the first base. The germline V gene (reference sequence) yields LGHDT for CDR1 and YNNKEL for CDR2. The V end loses 1 base and the J end loses 4 bases, and a stretch of 11 bases separates them. TCRbeta CDR3 regions were amplified from genomic DNA using the immunoSEQ Assay, a bias-controlled multiplex PCR. Per the authors' processing: Within the assay, amplification of reference gene primers was used to estimate how many nucleated cells each sample contained. To quantify the absolute abundance of each unique TCRbeta CDR3 rearrangement, sequence reads were collapsed and filtered. For each sample, productive Simpson clonality was calculated as the square root of Simpson's diversity index over productive rearrangements. The source is immuneACCESS, and TCRdb retained only in-frame sequences with V and J called. Part of the clones is not carried over; for the studies checked, unresolved V genes explain less than half of this, and the remainder is unexplained. V and J calls plus clone size are reproduced from that table; the DNA served to infer D and trimming. The table for this sample lists around 320,000 clones; around 92% of them were counted only once. The ten largest clones represent under 3.5% of the sample.

Enrolling through a virtual design, the prospective study's participants ranged in age from roughly 18 to 95 years and lived across some 22 United States geographic areas. Cohort assignment in the prospective study relied on participant-reported clinical history from a screening survey and a study questionnaire. A participant counted as exposed if, within 2 weeks of entering the study, that participant had been in contact with someone who had a PCR-confirmed or clinician-diagnosed COVID-19 case. In the prospective study, mobile phlebotomists collected whole blood, serum and a nasopharyngeal or oropharyngeal swab from each participant. Over an approximately 2-month period, participants in the prospective study had the option of providing additional blood draws and questionnaires. Before DNA extraction, blood samples from the prospective study were shipped at room temperature or frozen. This entry belongs to a study of blood T cell repertoires in COVID-19 (dated by TCRdb to 2020 to 2021). Context from the whole study: Collaborator samples came from the United States, Italy and Spain and covered acute and convalescent phases of COVID-19. Nearly every sample came with metadata listing a de-identified subject ID, COVID-19 status, age in years and sex. The repertoires were released in a freely available public database meant as a resource for research on the immune response to SARS-CoV-2. Samples came from the ongoing ImmuneRACE study (first 160 participants) plus 1,254 subjects from 6 global collaborators. The prospective study material was composed of cDNA or gDNA derived from T cells, B-cell-depleted T cells, or PBMCs. The dataset comprised deeply sampled blood TCRbeta repertoires from subjects exposed to, actively infected with, or recovered from COVID-19. Where available, HLA class I and class II types were obtained from metadata supplied by the sample provider rather than from assay-based typing. Broader findings and caveats from the paper: Clinical and demographic metadata were provided uncurated, with the amount varying by source and participant.

The TCR comes from a woman in her forties or fifties who had been exposed to COVID-19. Sequences were obtained from PBMCs or T cells enriched from blood (not recorded which). Here the chain combines TRBV3-1 (or the pseudogene TRBV3-2) and TRBJ1-5, with a tentative D gene TRBD1 over 5 matching bases. The DNA sequence is TGTGCCAGCAGCCAAGCGGCAGGGTTAAATCAGCCCCAGCATTTT. This encodes CASSQAAGLNQPQHF.